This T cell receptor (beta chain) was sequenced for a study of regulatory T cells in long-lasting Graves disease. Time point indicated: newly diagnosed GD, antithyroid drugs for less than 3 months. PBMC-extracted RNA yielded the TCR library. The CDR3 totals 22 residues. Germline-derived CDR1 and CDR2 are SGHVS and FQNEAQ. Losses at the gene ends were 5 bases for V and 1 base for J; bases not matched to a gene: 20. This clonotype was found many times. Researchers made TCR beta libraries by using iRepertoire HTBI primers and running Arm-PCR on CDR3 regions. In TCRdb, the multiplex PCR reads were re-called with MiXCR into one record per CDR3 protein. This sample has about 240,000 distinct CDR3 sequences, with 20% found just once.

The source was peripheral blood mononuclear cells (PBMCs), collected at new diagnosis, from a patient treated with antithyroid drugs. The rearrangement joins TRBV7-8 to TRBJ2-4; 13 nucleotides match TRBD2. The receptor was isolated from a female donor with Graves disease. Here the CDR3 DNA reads TGTGCCAGCAGCCATACAAACCGCGGACTAGCGGGAGCACCGGGGGCCAAAAACATTCAGTACTTC. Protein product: CASSHTNRGLAGAPGAKNIQYF.